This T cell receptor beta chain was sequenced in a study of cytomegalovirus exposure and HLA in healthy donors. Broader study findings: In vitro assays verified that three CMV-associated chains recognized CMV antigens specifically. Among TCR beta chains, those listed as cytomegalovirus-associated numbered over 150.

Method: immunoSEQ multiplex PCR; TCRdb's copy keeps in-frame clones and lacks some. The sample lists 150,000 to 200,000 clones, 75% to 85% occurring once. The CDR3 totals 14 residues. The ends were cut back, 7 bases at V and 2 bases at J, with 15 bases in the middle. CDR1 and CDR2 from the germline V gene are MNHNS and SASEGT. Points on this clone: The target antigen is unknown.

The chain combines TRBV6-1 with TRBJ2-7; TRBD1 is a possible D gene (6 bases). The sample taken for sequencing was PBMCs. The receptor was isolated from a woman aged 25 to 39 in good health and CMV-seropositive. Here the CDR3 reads CASTKRTEPYEQYF. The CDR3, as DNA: TGTGCCAGCACCAAAAGGACAGAACCCTACGAGCAGTACTTC.